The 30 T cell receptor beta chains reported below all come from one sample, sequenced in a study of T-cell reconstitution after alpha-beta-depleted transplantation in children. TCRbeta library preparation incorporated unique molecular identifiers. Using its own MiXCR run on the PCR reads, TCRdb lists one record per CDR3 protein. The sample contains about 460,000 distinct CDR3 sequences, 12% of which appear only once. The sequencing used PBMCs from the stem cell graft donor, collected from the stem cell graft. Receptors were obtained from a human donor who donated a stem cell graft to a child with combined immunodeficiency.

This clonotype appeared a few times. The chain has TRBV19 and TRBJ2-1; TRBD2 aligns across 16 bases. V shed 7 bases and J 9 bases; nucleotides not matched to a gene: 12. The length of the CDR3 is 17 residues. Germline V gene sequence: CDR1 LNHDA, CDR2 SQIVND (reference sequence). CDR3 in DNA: TGTGCCAGTAATAAAACTCCGGGACTAGCGGGAGGGAGTGAGCAGTTCTTC. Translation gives CASNKTPGLAGGSEQFF.

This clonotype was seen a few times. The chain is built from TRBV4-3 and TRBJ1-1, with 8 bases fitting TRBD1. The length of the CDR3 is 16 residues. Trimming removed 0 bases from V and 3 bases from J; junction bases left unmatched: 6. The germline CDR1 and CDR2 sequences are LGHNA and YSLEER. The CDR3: CASSQDRTGGDTEAFF. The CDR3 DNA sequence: TGCGCCAGCAGCCAAGACAGAACAGGGGGGGACACTGAAGCTTTCTTT.

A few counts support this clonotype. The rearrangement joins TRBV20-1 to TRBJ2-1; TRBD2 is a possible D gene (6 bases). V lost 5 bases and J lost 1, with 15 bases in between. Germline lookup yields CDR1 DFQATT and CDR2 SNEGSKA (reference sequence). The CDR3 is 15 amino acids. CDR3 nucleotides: TGCAGTGCTCCCCTACCAAGCGGGTCCTACAATGAGCAGTTCTTC. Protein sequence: CSAPLPSGSYNEQFF.

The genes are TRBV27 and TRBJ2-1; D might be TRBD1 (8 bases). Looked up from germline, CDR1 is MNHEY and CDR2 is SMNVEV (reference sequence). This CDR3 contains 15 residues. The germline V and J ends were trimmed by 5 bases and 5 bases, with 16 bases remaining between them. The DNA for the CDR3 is TGTGCCAGCAGTAGCGGGACAGGTCCGAACAATGAGCAGTTCTTC. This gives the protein CASSSGTGPNNEQFF.

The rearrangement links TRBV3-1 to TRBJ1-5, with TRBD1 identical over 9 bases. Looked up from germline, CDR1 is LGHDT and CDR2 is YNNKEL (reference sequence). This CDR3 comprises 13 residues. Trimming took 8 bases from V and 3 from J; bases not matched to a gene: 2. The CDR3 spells CASGQGINQPQHF. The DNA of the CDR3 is TGTGCCAGCGGACAGGGGATCAATCAGCCCCAGCATTTT. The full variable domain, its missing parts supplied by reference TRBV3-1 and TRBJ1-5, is DTAVSQTPKYLVTQMGNDKSIKCEQNLGHDTMYWYKQDSKKFLKIMFSYNNKELIINETVPNRFSPKSPDKAHLNLHINSLELGDSAVYFCASGQGINQPQHFGDGTRLSIL.

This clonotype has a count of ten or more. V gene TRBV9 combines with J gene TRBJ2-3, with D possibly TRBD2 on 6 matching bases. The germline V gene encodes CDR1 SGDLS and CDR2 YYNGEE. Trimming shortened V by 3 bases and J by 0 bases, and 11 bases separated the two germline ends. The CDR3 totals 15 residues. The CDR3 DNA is TGTGCCAGCAGCGGAGGGACTTATAGCACAGATACGCAGTATTTT. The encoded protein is CASSGGTYSTDTQYF.

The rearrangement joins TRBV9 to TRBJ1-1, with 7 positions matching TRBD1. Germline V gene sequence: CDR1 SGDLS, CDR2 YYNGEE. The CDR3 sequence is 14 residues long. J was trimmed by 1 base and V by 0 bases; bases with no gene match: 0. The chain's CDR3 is CASSVAGGNTEAFF. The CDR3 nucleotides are TGTGCCAGCAGCGTAGCAGGGGGGAACACTGAAGCTTTCTTT.

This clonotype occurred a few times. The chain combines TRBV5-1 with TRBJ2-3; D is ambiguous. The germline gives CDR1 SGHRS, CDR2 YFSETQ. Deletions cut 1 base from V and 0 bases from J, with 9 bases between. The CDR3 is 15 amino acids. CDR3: CASSLNPSSTDTQYF. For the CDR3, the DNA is TGCGCCAGCAGCTTGAACCCTTCTAGCACAGATACGCAGTATTTT. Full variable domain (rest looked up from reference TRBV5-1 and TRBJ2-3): KAGVTQTPRYLIKTRGQQVTLSCSPISGHRSVSWYQQTPGQGLQFLFEYFSETQRNKGNFPGRFSGRQFSNSRSEMNVSTLELGDSALYLCASSLNPSSTDTQYFGPGTRLTVL.

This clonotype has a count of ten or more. For the CDR3, the DNA is TGTGCCAGCAGCTACGGGACTAGCGGGAGAGGATACAATGAGCAGTTCTTC. Protein product: CASSYGTSGRGYNEQFF. The genes are TRBV7-9 and TRBJ2-1; 14 bases agree with TRBD2. This CDR3 spans 17 amino acids. V gave up 4 bases and J gave up 4 bases; unmatched junction bases: 6. Germline lookup yields CDR1 SEHNR and CDR2 FQNEAQ (reference sequence).

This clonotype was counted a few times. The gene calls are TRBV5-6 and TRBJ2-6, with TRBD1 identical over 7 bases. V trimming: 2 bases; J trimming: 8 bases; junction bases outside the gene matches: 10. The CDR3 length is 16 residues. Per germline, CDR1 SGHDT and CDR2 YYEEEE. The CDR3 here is CASSFLGQGVTNVLTF. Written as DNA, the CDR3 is TGTGCCAGCAGCTTCCTCGGGCAGGGGGTTACCAACGTCCTGACTTTC.

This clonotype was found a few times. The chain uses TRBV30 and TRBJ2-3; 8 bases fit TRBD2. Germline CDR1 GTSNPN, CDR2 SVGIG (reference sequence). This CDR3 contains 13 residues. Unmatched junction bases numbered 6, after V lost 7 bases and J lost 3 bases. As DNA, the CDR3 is TGTGCCTCCGGTCGGGGGGGGACAGATACGCAGTATTTT. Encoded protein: CASGRGGTDTQYF.

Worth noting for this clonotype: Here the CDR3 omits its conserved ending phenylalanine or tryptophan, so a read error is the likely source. CDR3 protein: CASSLAGQHNEQFS. CDR3 nucleotide sequence: TGTGCCAGCAGCTTAGCTGGCCAGCACAATGAGCAGTTCTCC. The chain employs TRBV7-8 and TRBJ2-1; D ambiguous. Trimming removed 0 bases from V and 5 bases from J, with 8 bases in between. This CDR3 comprises 14 residues. The germline gives CDR1 SGHVS, CDR2 FQNEAQ.

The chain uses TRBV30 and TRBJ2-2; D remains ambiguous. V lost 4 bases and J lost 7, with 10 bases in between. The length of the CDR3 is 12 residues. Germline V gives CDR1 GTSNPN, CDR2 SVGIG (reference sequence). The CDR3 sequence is CAWTQDHGELFF. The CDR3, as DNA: TGTGCCTGGACCCAGGATCACGGGGAGCTGTTTTTT.

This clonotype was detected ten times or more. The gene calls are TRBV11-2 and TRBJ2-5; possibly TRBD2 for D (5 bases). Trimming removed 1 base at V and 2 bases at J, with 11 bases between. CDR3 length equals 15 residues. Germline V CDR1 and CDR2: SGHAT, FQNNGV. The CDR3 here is CASSLVYGIQETQYF. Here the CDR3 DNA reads TGTGCCAGCAGCTTAGTTTACGGGATTCAAGAGACCCAGTACTTC. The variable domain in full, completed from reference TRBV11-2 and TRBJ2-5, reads EAGVAQSPRYKIIEKRQSVAFWCNPISGHATLYWYQQILGQGPKLLIQFQNNGVVDDSQLPKDRFSAERLKGVDSTLKIQPAKLEDSAVYLCASSLVYGIQETQYFGPGTRLLVL.

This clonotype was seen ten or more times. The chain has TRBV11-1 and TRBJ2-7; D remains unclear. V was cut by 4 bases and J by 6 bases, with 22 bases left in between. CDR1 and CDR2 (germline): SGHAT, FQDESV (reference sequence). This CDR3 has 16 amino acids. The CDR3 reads CASSSREARRPTEQYF. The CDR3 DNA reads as TGTGCCAGCAGCTCTAGAGAGGCCAGGAGACCTACCGAGCAGTACTTC.

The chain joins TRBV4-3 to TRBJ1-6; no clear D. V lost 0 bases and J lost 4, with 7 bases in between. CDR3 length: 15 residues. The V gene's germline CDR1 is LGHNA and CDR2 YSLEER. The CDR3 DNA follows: TGCGCCAGCAGCCAAGATTATTTGTATAATTCACCCCTCCACTTT. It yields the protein CASSQDYLYNSPLHF.

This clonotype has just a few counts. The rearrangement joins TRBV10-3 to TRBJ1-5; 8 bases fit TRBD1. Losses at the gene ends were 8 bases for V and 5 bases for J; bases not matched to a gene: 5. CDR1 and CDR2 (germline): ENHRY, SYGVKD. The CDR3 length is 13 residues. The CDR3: CAIGLDRDQPQHF. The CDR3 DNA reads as TGTGCCATCGGATTGGACAGGGATCAGCCCCAGCATTTT.

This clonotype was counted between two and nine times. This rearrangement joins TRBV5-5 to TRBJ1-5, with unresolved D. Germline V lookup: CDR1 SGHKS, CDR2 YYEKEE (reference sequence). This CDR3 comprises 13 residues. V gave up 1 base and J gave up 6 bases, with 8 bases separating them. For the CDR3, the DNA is TGTGCCAGCAGCTTGACAGTCGGTCAGCCCCAGCATTTT. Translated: CASSLTVGQPQHF.

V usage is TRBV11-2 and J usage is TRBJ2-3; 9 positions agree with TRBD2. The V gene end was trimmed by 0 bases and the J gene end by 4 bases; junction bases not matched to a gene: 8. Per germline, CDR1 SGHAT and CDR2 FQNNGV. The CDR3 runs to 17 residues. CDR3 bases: TGTGCCAGCAGCTTAGATCGCGGCGGGGGGGCCGCAGATACGCAGTATTTT. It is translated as CASSLDRGGGAADTQYF.

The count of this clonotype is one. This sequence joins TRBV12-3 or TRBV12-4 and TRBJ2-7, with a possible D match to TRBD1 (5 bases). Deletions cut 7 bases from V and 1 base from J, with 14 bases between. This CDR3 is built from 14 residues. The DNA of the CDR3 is TGTGCCAGCACTCGACAGCCTTTTTCCTACGAGCAGTACTTC. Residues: CASTRQPFSYEQYF.

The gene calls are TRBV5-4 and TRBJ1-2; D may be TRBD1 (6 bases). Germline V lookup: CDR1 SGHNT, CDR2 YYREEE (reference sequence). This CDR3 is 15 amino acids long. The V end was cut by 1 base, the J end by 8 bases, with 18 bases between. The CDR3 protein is CASSLSPTTGSGYTF. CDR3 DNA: TGTGCCAGCAGCTTGTCCCCTACAACAGGGAGCGGCTACACCTTC.

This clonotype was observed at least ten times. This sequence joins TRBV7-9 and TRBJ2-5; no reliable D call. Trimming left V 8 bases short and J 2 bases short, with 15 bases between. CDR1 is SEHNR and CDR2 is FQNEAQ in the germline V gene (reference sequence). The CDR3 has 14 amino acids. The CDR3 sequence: CASGETAYQETQYF. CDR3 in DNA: TGTGCCAGCGGTGAAACAGCATATCAAGAGACCCAGTACTTC.

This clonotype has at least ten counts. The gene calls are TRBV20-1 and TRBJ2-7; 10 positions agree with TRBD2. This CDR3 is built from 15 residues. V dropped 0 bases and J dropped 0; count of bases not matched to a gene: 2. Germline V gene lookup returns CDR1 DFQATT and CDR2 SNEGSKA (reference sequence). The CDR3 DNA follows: TGCAGTGCTAGAGAAAGCGGGAGGGCCTCCTACGAGCAGTACTTC. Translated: CSARESGRASYEQYF.

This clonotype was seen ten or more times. The CDR3 is CASSRTSGPDNEQFF. DNA for the CDR3: TGTGCCAGCAGCAGGACCTCGGGTCCCGACAATGAGCAGTTCTTC. V is TRBV5-5 and J is TRBJ2-1; no definite D call. V lost 4 bases and J 5 bases, leaving 16 bases between the germline ends. CDR3 length: 15 residues. CDR1 is SGHKS, CDR2 YYEKEE, per germline (reference sequence).

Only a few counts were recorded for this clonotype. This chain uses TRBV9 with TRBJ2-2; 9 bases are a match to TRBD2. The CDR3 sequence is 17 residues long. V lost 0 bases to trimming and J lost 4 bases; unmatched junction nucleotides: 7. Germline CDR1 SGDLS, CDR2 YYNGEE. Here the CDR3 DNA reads TGTGCCAGCAGCGTAGACGGCGGGAGGGTCCCCACCGGGGAGCTGTTTTTT. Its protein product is CASSVDGGRVPTGELFF.

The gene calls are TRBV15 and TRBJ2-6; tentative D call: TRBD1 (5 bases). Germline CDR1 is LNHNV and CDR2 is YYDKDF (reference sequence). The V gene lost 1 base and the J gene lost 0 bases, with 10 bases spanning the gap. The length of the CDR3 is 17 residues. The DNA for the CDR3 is TGTGCCACCAGCAGAGGCCCCCAGGGCTCTGGGGCCAACGTCCTGACTTTC. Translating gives CATSRGPQGSGANVLTF.

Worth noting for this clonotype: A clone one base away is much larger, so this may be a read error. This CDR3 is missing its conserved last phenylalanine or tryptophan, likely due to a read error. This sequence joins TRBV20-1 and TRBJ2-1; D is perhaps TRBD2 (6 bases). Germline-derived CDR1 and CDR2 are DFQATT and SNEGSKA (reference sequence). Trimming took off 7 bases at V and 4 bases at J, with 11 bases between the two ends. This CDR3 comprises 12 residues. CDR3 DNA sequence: TGCAGTGTCTCGGGGGAATACAATGAGCAGTTCTCC. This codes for CSVSGEYNEQFS.

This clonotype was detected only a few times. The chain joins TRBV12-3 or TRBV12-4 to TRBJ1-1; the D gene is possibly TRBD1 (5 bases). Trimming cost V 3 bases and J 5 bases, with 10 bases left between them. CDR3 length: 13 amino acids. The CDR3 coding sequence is TGTGCCAGCAGTTTCTTCGGGGGGACTGAAGCTTTCTTT. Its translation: CASSFFGGTEAFF.

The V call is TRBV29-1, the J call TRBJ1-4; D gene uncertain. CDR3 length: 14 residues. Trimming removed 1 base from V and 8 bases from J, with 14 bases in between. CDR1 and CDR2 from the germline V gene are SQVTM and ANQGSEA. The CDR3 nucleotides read TGCAGCGTTGAAGGTCGACCCCCGGGGGAAAAACTGTTTTTT. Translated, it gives CSVEGRPPGEKLFF.

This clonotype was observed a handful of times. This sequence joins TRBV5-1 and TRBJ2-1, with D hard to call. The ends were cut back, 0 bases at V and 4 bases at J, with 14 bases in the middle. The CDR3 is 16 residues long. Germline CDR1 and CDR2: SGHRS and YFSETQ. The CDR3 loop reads CASSLETQPGYNEQFF. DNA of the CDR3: TGCGCCAGCAGCTTGGAGACACAACCTGGGTACAATGAGCAGTTCTTC.